The rows below give T cell receptor beta chains drawn from one sample of a study of somatic mutations in cytotoxic T cells in rheumatoid arthritis. Data came from immunoSEQ multiplex PCR; TCRdb stores just in-frame clones and leaves some out. The sample lists under 7,500 clones, 85% to 90% occurring once. Sequencing was done on a sample of CD8+ T cells sorted from blood. The receptors stem from a woman in her 70s with rheumatoid arthritis. Both conserved end residues are trimmed from each CDR3.

J gene	V gene	CDR3 protein
TRBJ1-4	TRBV30	AWSEGAGNEKLF
TRBJ2-1	TRBV29-1	SVSYRGTSGSPNEQF
TRBJ2-7	TRBV5-1	ASSSGVAGLSYEQY
TRBJ1-5	TRBV6-5	ASSPTGGVEQPQH
TRBJ1-2	TRBV19	ASSSGQGIGYT
TRBJ2-3	TRBV10-3	AISEIMDRADPDTQY
TRBJ1-1	TRBV6-5	ASSWGTGSNTEAF
TRBJ2-7	TRBV4-1	ASSQDGGWEQY
TRBJ2-7	TRBV11-3	ASSLAPQGGQY
TRBJ2-1	TRBV5-4	ASSFSNEQF
TRBJ2-1	TRBV5-6	ASIGTSAKVPLYNEQF
TRBJ2-7	TRBV6-1	ASSEAYSAGGYYEQY
TRBJ2-7	TRBV11-2	ASRGADEQY
TRBJ2-3	TRBV30	AWNVGGDTQY
TRBJ2-3	TRBV7-6	ASSLTSGEPTDTQY
TRBJ1-2	TRBV5-1	ASSWETGRDGYT
TRBJ1-2	TRBV23-1	ASSQSTGQGNYGYT
TRBJ1-4	TRBV27	ASSLAGATTGARGEKLF
TRBJ1-2	TRBV25-1	ASSDLSVPLYGYT
TRBJ2-1	TRBV27	ASSPGTGGNNEQF
TRBJ2-7	TRBV7-6	ASSPLLAGAYEQY
TRBJ2-3	TRBV11-2	ASSLGGSGTDTQY
TRBJ2-3	TRBV5-8	ASREPKLEDTQY
TRBJ1-2	TRBV7-6	ASSATGGQANYGYT
TRBJ1-1	TRBV28	ASSLPDNTEAF
TRBJ1-6	TRBV11-2	ASSLRLSSYNSPLH
TRBJ2-7	TRBV7-2	ASSFGRRYEQY
TRBJ2-1	TRBV7-9	ASHYKGGLYNEQF
TRBJ1-1	TRBV28	ASSLLHRGSPLGAF
TRBJ2-7	TRBV9	ASSVGDRATYEQY
TRBJ1-1	TRBV7-6	ASSLEAGDTEAF
TRBJ2-2	TRBV13	ASSERDSPAGELF
TRBJ2-2	TRBV28	ASSVQGPGELF
TRBJ2-1	TRBV27	ASNNIVNEQF
TRBJ2-1	TRBV11-2	ASSHRGSSHNEQF
TRBJ1-3	TRBV7-8	ASSLVGTGHGNTIY
TRBJ2-7	TRBV27	ASKASGRLNEQY
TRBJ1-2	TRBV7-8	ASSLETGPSGYT
TRBJ2-1	TRBV28	ASSPWTSGSNEQF
TRBJ1-6	TRBV15	ATSRESGNSPLH
TRBJ1-2	TRBV27	ASSPRQGTNYGYT
TRBJ2-4	TRBV7-9	ASSQTEGRGKNIQY
TRBJ2-3	TRBV27	ASSLKGGTDTQY
TRBJ2-7	TRBV27	ASSWSSFSSSYEQY
TRBJ1-1	TRBV11-3	ASSFSGNTEAF
TRBJ2-1	TRBV19	ASSGLAGNNEQF
TRBJ2-7	TRBV5-1	ASSLGQSYEQY
TRBJ1-1	TRBV6-5	ASSATGRVTEAF
TRBJ2-3	TRBV7-7	ASSFGGRTDTQY
TRBJ2-3	TRBV13	ASSSRLAGGLGDTQY
TRBJ2-7	TRBV11-3	ASSLEVSGSASYEQY
TRBJ2-7	TRBV13	ASRQGGSGSSYEQY
TRBJ2-5	TRBV5-4	ASSLTSGEEYTETQY
TRBJ2-7	TRBV13	ASSPGQDSYEQY
TRBJ2-7	TRBV5-6	ASSLTGNEYEQY